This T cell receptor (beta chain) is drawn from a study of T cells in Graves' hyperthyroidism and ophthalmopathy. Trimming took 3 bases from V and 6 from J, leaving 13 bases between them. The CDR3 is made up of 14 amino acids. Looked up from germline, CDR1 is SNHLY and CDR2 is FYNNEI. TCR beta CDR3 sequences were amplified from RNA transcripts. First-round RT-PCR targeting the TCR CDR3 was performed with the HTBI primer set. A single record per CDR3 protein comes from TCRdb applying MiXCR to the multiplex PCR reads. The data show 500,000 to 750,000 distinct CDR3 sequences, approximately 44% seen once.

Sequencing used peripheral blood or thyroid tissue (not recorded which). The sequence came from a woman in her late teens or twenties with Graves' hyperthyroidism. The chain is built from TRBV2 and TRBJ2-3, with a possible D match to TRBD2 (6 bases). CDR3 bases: TGTGCCAGCAGTGAGGAGGGGTATGCGGATACGCAGTATTTT. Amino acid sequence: CASSEEGYADTQYF.